Below, one T cell receptor (beta chain) is given with its context. Antigen unknown. Treatment reported: approximately 18 received Ad26.COV2.S at low or high dose, single or two shots; roughly five received placebo; per-sample allocation not given. The samples were gathered on day 63 after the first injection of vaccine or placebo. The donor's status was that of an adult aged 18-55 years in Boston. Expressing Wuhan-strain SARS-CoV-2 spike, an Ad26 vector served as the vaccine. The data belong to a study of Ad26.COV2.S vaccination and SARS-CoV-2 variants. Study-level information: Of the COV1001 trial arms, the Ad26.COV2.S arm included the donor.

General observations from the study: Greater spike-specific TCR breadth was seen in vaccine recipients than in placebo recipients.

There are 15 residues in the CDR3. V lost 5 bases, J lost 6 bases, and 16 bases lay in between. Germline loops: CDR1 SNHLY, CDR2 FYNNEI. Assay used: immunoSEQ multiplex PCR; TCRdb lists only in-frame clones, some missing. The profile shows about 380,000 clones, around 82% of them singletons. This sequence originates from a person aged 18-65 years who received the Ad26.COV2.S COVID-19 vaccine or a placebo. The rearrangement links TRBV2 to TRBJ1-4, with D perhaps TRBD1 (6 bases). Sample: peripheral blood, taken in a trial of Ad26.COV2.S vaccine versus placebo. The CDR3 loop is CASSPGGGPDEKLFF. The CDR3 DNA is TGTGCCAGCAGTCCCGGGGGGGGGCCCGATGAAAAACTGTTTTTT. Looking up the rest from reference TRBV2 and TRBJ1-4 gives the full variable domain: EPEVTQTPSHQVTQMGQEVILRCVPISNHLYFYWYRQILGQKVEFLVSFYNNEISEKSEIFDDQFSVERPDGSNFTLKIRSTKLEDSAMYFCASSPGGGPDEKLFFGSGTQLSVL.